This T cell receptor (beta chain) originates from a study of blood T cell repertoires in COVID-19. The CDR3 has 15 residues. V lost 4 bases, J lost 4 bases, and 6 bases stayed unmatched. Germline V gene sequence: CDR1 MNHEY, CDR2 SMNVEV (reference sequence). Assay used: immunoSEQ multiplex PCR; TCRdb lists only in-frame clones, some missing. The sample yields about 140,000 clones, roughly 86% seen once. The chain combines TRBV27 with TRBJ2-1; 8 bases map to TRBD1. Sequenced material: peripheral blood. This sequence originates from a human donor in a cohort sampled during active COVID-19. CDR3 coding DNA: TGTGCCAGCAGTTCCCCAGGGGGCAGGTACAATGAGCAGTTCTTC. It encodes CASSSPGGRYNEQFF.